These T cell receptor beta chains were read from a single sample in a study of blood T cell repertoires in COVID-19. Method: immunoSEQ multiplex PCR; TCRdb's copy keeps in-frame clones and lacks some. The sample lists some 60,000 clones; 88% were seen once. Source material: peripheral blood. The receptors come from a man between 60 and 75 years old with acute or convalescent COVID-19. Both conserved end residues are part of each CDR3. Each record gives: D gene, J gene, V gene, clone size, CDR3 length, CDR3 protein, CDR3 DNA. D genes are given only for firm matches. Rows may omit the clone size; those that give it use once, few, many or a size class.

TRBD2	TRBJ2-1	TRBV2	once	15	CASSLTSGRGVEQFF	TGTGCCAGCAGCCTGACTAGCGGGAGAGGAGTTGAGCAGTTCTTC
NA	TRBJ1-4	TRBV6-5	NA	14	CASRPTGANEKLFF	TGTGCCAGCAGACCGACAGGAGCTAATGAAAAACTGTTTTTT
TRBD1	TRBJ1-6	TRBV5-1	NA	14	CASSVGTGISPLHF	TGCGCCAGCAGCGTAGGGACAGGGATTTCACCCCTCCACTTT
NA	TRBJ1-2	TRBV3-1/TRBV3-2	NA	15	CASSQDLSVSWGYTF	TGTGCCAGCAGCCAAGATCTATCCGTTTCATGGGGCTACACCTTC
TRBD2	TRBJ2-1	TRBV4-2	NA	14	CASSPRRLAGAQFF	TGTGCCAGCAGCCCCCGACGACTAGCGGGAGCTCAGTTCTTC
NA	TRBJ1-1	TRBV29-1	NA	11	CSVEKDRGAFF	TGCAGCGTTGAAAAGGATAGAGGAGCTTTCTTT
TRBD1	TRBJ2-2	TRBV19	NA	16	CASSPRGTGRPGELFF	TGTGCCAGTAGCCCAAGGGGGACAGGGAGGCCCGGGGAGCTGTTTTTT
NA	TRBJ2-2	TRBV6-5	NA	14	CASSGGTATGELFF	TGTGCCAGCAGCGGAGGGACAGCCACCGGGGAGCTGTTTTTT
NA	TRBJ1-2	TRBV6-5	NA	14	CASRTGNFNYGYTF	TGTGCCAGCAGAACAGGAAATTTTAACTATGGCTACACCTTC
NA	TRBJ1-5	TRBV6-5	NA	15	CASTSGGWSNQPQHF	TGTGCCAGCACGAGTGGGGGGTGGAGCAATCAGCCCCAGCATTTT
NA	TRBJ1-6	TRBV30	NA	15	CAWSRGTGGASPLHF	TGTGCCTGGAGCCGGGGGACGGGGGGCGCATCACCCCTCCACTTT
NA	TRBJ2-1	TRBV7-3	NA	17	CASSSYLSGSSYNEQFF	TGTGCCAGCAGCTCCTACCTTAGCGGCAGCTCCTACAATGAGCAGTTCTTC
TRBD1	TRBJ2-3	TRBV18	NA	14	CASSRETGTDTQYF	TGTGCCAGCTCACGGGAGACAGGGACAGATACGCAGTATTTT
TRBD1	TRBJ1-2	TRBV28	NA	14	CASSVYGTEGGYTF	TGTGCCAGTTCAGTTTATGGGACAGAGGGGGGCTACACCTTC
TRBD1	TRBJ2-1	TRBV28	NA	16	CASSLGQGYSYNEQFF	TGTGCCAGCAGTTTAGGACAGGGATACTCCTACAATGAGCAGTTCTTC
TRBD2	TRBJ2-7	TRBV28	NA	17	CASSLPGLAGRLNEQYF	TGTGCCAGCAGTTTACCTGGACTAGCGGGAAGATTGAACGAGCAGTACTTC
NA	TRBJ2-3	TRBV3-1/TRBV3-2	NA	11	CASSLRDTQYF	TGTGCCAGCAGCCTCCGGGATACGCAGTATTTT
NA	TRBJ2-2	TRBV3-1/TRBV3-2	NA	13	CASSQKGVGELFF	TGTGCCAGCAGTCAGAAGGGAGTCGGGGAGCTGTTTTTT
NA	TRBJ1-1	TRBV7-9	NA	15	CASSLGGLMNTEAFF	TGTGCCAGCAGCTTAGGGGGGCTCATGAACACTGAAGCTTTCTTT
NA	TRBJ2-7	TRBV10-3	few	12	CATRASSYEQYF	TGTGCCACCCGGGCTAGCTCGTACGAGCAGTACTTC
TRBD1	TRBJ1-1	TRBV18	NA	17	CASSPWTGGGFGTEAFF	TGTGCCAGCTCACCTTGGACAGGGGGCGGATTTGGCACTGAAGCTTTCTTT
NA	TRBJ1-2	TRBV3-1/TRBV3-2	NA	12	CASSQEARGYTF	TGTGCCAGCAGCCAAGAGGCCAGAGGCTACACCTTC
TRBD2	TRBJ2-1	TRBV6-5	NA	15	CASSPPSGRGGLQFF	TGTGCCAGCAGCCCCCCTAGCGGGAGGGGAGGTTTGCAGTTCTTC
NA	TRBJ2-2	TRBV2	NA	18	CASSISSGRRGDTGELFF	TGTGCCAGCAGTATTTCCAGCGGGCGGAGAGGGGACACCGGGGAGCTGTTTTTT
TRBD1	TRBJ1-1	TRBV18	NA	15	CASSPRTGGDTEAFF	TGTGCCAGCTCACCCCGGACAGGGGGGGACACTGAAGCTTTCTTT
NA	TRBJ1-5	TRBV28	NA	15	CASSSRGNYNQPQHF	TGTGCCAGCAGTTCCCGTGGAAACTACAATCAGCCCCAGCATTTT
NA	TRBJ1-2	TRBV6-5	NA	15	CASSYERGGLYGYTF	TGTGCCAGCAGTTACGAGCGGGGAGGGCTGTATGGCTACACCTTC
TRBD1	TRBJ1-2	TRBV18	NA	13	CASSRQGIDGYTF	TGTGCCAGCTCACGACAGGGTATAGATGGCTACACCTTC
TRBD2	TRBJ2-5	TRBV10-3	NA	16	CAISGRAGDSGETQYF	TGTGCCATCAGTGGACGAGCGGGAGATTCGGGAGAGACCCAGTACTTC
NA	TRBJ2-2	TRBV5-1	once	15	CASSLWGQNTGELFF	TGCGCCAGCAGCTTGTGGGGACAGAACACCGGGGAGCTGTTTTTT
TRBD1	TRBJ1-2	TRBV29-1	NA	12	CSGRQGNYGYTF	TGCAGCGGGAGACAGGGGAACTATGGCTACACCTTC
NA	TRBJ2-5	TRBV5-8	NA	14	CASSLRGYQETQYF	TGTGCCAGCAGCTTGCGGGGTTACCAAGAGACCCAGTACTTC
NA	TRBJ2-6	TRBV29-1	NA	15	CSVTFEPSGANVLTF	TGCAGCGTTACCTTTGAGCCCTCTGGGGCCAACGTCCTGACTTTC
NA	TRBJ2-1	TRBV5-1	NA	17	CASTWGSYSYGYNEQFF	TGCGCCAGCACCTGGGGCTCCTACTCCTACGGCTACAATGAGCAGTTCTTC
NA	TRBJ2-2	TRBV29-1	NA	13	CSVDRDNTGELFF	TGCAGCGTTGACAGGGATAACACCGGGGAGCTGTTTTTT
TRBD1	TRBJ1-4	TRBV6-2/TRBV6-3	few	14	CASSYGTENEKLFF	TGTGCCAGCAGTTATGGGACAGAGAATGAAAAACTGTTTTTT
TRBD1	TRBJ2-1	TRBV28	NA	19	CASSFRTGDIQVPYNEQFF	TGTGCCAGCAGTTTCCGGACAGGGGATATTCAAGTTCCCTACAATGAGCAGTTCTTC
NA	TRBJ2-5	TRBV7-9	few	15	CASSSASGSRETQYF	TGTGCCAGCAGTTCCGCTTCAGGGTCGCGGGAGACCCAGTACTTC
NA	TRBJ2-2	TRBV5-1	medium-sized	13	CASSSGVAGELFF	TGCGCCAGCAGCTCAGGGGTGGCGGGGGAGCTGTTTTTT
TRBD2	TRBJ2-7	TRBV11-2	NA	17	CASSRGGSQSSLYEQYF	TGTGCCAGCAGCCGGGGGGGGAGCCAGTCATCCCTCTACGAGCAGTACTTC
NA	TRBJ1-2	TRBV6-6	NA	15	CASSYSRGRGYGYTF	TGTGCCAGCAGTTACTCGAGGGGCAGGGGCTATGGCTACACCTTC
NA	TRBJ2-7	TRBV5-1	NA	14	CASSLAVSSYEQYF	TGCGCCAGCAGCTTGGCGGTGAGCTCCTACGAGCAGTACTTC
NA	TRBJ1-2	TRBV7-9	once	11	CASSSSGGYTF	TGTGCCAGCAGCTCCTCAGGCGGCTACACCTTC
TRBD1	TRBJ2-1	TRBV10-3	once	11	CAIRRQGEKFF	TGTGCCATCAGGCGACAGGGGGAAAAGTTCTTC
NA	TRBJ2-7	TRBV6-5	NA	13	CASNQRVGYEQYF	TGTGCCAGCAATCAGCGGGTGGGGTACGAGCAGTACTTC
NA	TRBJ2-3	TRBV24-1	once	15	CATSLGQPEADTQYF	TGTGCCACCAGTCTTGGACAGCCCGAAGCTGATACGCAGTATTTT
TRBD1	TRBJ2-2	TRBV28	NA	14	CASRSGGATGELFF	TGTGCCAGCAGGTCAGGGGGCGCAACCGGGGAGCTGTTTTTT
NA	TRBJ1-2	TRBV6-5	NA	11	CASTSGYGYTF	TGTGCCAGCACATCGGGGTATGGCTACACCTTC
NA	TRBJ2-3	TRBV7-6	NA	15	CASSLVPGSTDTQYF	TGTGCCAGCAGCTTAGTCCCAGGGAGCACAGATACGCAGTATTTT
NA	TRBJ2-7	TRBV2	NA	11	CASSEGGPRYF	TGTGCCAGCAGTGAAGGCGGTCCCAGGTACTTC
NA	TRBJ2-3	TRBV7-3	NA	14	CASSLSGRADTQYF	TGTGCCAGCAGCTTAAGCGGCCGAGCAGATACGCAGTATTTT
TRBD1	TRBJ1-3	TRBV6-6	NA	15	CASSRGQLRGNTIYF	TGTGCCAGCAGTCGGGGACAGCTTCGAGGAAACACCATATATTTT